The clone carrying this T cell receptor beta chain was seen a few times. Its antigen remains unidentified. The data belong to a study of siplizumab effects on memory and regulatory T cells. Broader study findings: Siplizumab led to significantly less abundant alloreactive sequences that could be traced back to unstimulated CD4+ memory cells. Unstimulated subsets contained matches for only a minor fraction of alloreactive clones. Researchers could not give a naive or memory phenotype to roughly 75-97% of proliferating CD4+ or CD8+ clones.

CDR1 and CDR2 (germline): SGHKS, YYEKEE (reference sequence). With 4 bases removed from V and 8 bases from J, the gap between germline ends came to 15 bases. The CDR3 runs 14 residues. Assays examined roughly 100,000 TCR templates per sample. Generated by immunoSEQ multiplex PCR, the TCRdb table keeps only in-frame clones and is missing some. Among 70,000 to 90,000 clones, 93% were seen once, and the ten largest hold less than 5.5%. The genes are TRBV5-5 and TRBJ1-4; possible D gene TRBD1, 5 bases. The receptor was derived from a human donor in good health. The sample was CD8+ T cells sorted from blood. The CDR3 DNA is TGTGCCAGCAGCCCGGGCCCCGGGGGGGAAAAACTGTTTTTT. This codes for CASSPGPGGEKLFF.